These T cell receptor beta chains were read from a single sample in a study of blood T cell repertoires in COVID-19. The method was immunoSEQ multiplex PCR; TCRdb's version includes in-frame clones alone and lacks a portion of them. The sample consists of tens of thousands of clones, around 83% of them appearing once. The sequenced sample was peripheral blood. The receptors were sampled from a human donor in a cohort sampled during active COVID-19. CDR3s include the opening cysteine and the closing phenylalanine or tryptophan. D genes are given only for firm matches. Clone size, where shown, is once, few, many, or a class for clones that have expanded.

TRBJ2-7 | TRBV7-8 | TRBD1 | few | TGTGCCAGCAGCCCGCCGGGACAGGGCTACTACGAGCAGTACTTC | CASSPPGQGYYEQYF
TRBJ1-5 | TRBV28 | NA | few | TGTGCCAGCAGTCTAGGGGCTCAGCCCCAGCATTTT | CASSLGAQPQHF
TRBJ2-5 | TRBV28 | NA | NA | TGTGCCAGCAGTTTTAGGACTGGTGATTCACAGTACTTC | CASSFRTGDSQYF
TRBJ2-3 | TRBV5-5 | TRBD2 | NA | TGTGCCAGCAGAGGGGGGCTAGCGGGAGGCGGTGGCGGGATCACAGATACGCAGTATTTT | CASRGGLAGGGGGITDTQYF
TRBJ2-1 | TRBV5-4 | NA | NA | TGTGCCAGCAGTCCCGCGGGCTCCAGCGGGAGGACAGGGAATGAGCAGTTCTTC | CASSPAGSSGRTGNEQFF
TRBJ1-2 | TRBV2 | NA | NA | TGTGCCAGCAGTGGTGACAGTGGTGGCTACACCTTC | CASSGDSGGYTF
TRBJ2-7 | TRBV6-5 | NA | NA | TGTGCCAGCAGTACTAGGGAGGAGCAGTACTTC | CASSTREEQYF
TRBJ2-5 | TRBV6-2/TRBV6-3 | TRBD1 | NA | TGTGCCAGCAGTGACGGACAGGGAACCCAAGAGACCCAGTACTTC | CASSDGQGTQETQYF
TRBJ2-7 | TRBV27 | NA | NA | TGTGCCAACTACCCCCCCGGCGGCAGCTGGCTCTACGAGCAGTACTTC | CANYPPGGSWLYEQYF
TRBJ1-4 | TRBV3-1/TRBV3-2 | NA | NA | TGTGCCAGCACTCTTACGTGGGACACCAATGAAAAACTGTTTTTT | CASTLTWDTNEKLFF
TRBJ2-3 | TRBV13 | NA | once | TGTGCCAGCAGCTTAGTGGGCGCAGATACGCAGTATTTT | CASSLVGADTQYF
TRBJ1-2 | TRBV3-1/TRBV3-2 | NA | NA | TGTGCCAGCAGCCTACAGGGCCCCTATGGCTACACCTTC | CASSLQGPYGYTF
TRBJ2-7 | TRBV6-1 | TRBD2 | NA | TGTGCCAGCAGTGAGGCGGGAGGGAAAGGCGAGCAGTACTTC | CASSEAGGKGEQYF
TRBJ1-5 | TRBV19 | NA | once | TGTGCCAGCGCCCGGGAAGGGAATAGCAATCAGCCCCAGCATTTT | CASAREGNSNQPQHF
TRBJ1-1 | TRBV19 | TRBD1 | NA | TGTGCCAGTAGTATCGGGGTCACAGGGGGCGTTACTGAAGCTTTCTTT | CASSIGVTGGVTEAFF
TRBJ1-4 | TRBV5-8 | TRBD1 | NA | TGTGCCAGCAGCTTGGTGGGGACAGGGGGAGAAAAACTGTTTTTT | CASSLVGTGGEKLFF
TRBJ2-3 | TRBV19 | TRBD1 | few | TGTGCCAGTAGTTTCCGGACAGGGCACACAGATACGCAGTATTTT | CASSFRTGHTDTQYF
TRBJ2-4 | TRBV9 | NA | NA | TGTGCCAGCAGCACCGATCCCGGGGGCAAAAACATTCAGTACTTC | CASSTDPGGKNIQYF
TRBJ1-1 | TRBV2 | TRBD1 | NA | TGTGCCAGCAGCGGACAGGGAACTTTGAACACTGAAGCTTTCTTT | CASSGQGTLNTEAFF
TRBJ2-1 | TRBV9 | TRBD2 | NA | TGTGCCAGCAGCGTAGGGGAGGGGAGTAGCGGGAGCTACCTCTCCTACAATGAGCAGTTCTTC | CASSVGEGSSGSYLSYNEQFF
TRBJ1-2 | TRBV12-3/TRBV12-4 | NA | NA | TGTGCCAGCAGCGTGGACAGACGAAATGGCTACACCTTC | CASSVDRRNGYTF
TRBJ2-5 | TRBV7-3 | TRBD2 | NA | TGTGCCAGCAGCGCTACTAGCGTCGGGGAGACCCAGTACTTC | CASSATSVGETQYF
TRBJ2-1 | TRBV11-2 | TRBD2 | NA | TGTGCCAGCAGCTTGGGGCTGGGACTAGCGGTCCCCTACAATGAGCAGTTCTTC | CASSLGLGLAVPYNEQFF
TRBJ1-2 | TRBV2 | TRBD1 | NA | TGTGCCAGCACTCCGGGACAGGGGGGCTATGGCTACACCTTC | CASTPGQGGYGYTF
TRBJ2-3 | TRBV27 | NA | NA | TGTGCCAGCAGTTTATCGGAGCCTAGGTACACAGATACGCAGTATTTT | CASSLSEPRYTDTQYF
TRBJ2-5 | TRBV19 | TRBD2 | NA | TGTGCCAGTAGTCCAAGACTAGCGGGAGTGGTGGAGACCCAGTACTTC | CASSPRLAGVVETQYF
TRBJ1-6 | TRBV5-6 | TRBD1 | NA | TGTGCCAGCAGCTCGGGACAGGCGGGCTCCTATAATTCACCCCTCCACTTT | CASSSGQAGSYNSPLHF
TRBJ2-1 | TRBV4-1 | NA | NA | TGCGCCAGCAGCCTGACCTGGGGGGAAATATTGAATGAGCAGTTCTTC | CASSLTWGEILNEQFF
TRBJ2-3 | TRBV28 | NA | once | TGTGCCAGCTACAGGCCGGGGGCAGATACGCAGTATTTT | CASYRPGADTQYF
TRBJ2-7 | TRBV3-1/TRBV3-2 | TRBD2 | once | TGTGCCAGCCGGGACTATACCTACGAGCAGTACTTC | CASRDYTYEQYF
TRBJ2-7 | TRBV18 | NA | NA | TGTGCCAGCTCACCTGACAGCTACGAGCAGTACTTC | CASSPDSYEQYF
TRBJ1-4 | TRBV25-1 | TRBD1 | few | TGTGCCAGCAGGGAACAGGGGGCCGGTGAAAAACTGTTTTTT | CASREQGAGEKLFF
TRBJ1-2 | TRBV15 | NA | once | TGTGCCACCAGCAGAGATCGGAACCCGGGTCAGGGCTACACCTTC | CATSRDRNPGQGYTF
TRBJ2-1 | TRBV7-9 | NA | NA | TGTGCCAGCACCCCCCTTAGTTTCAGGTCCGGCGACAATGAGCAGTTCTTC | CASTPLSFRSGDNEQFF
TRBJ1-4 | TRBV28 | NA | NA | TGTGCCAGCAGTCCGGGGGGGGCTAGTGAAAAACTGTTTTTT | CASSPGGASEKLFF
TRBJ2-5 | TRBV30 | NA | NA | TGTGCCTGGGGCCCGGGCCAAGAGACCCAGTACTTC | CAWGPGQETQYF
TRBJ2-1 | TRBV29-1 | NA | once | TGCAGCGTTGGCGGGACCTCCAATGAGCAGTTCTTC | CSVGGTSNEQFF
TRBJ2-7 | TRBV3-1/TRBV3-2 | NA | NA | TGTGCCAGCAGCCAACCAGGGATTCTCTCCTACGAGCAGTACTTC | CASSQPGILSYEQYF
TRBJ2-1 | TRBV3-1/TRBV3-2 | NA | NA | TGTGCCAGCAGCCCAGGGTGGGATCCCTACAATGAGCAGTTCTTC | CASSPGWDPYNEQFF
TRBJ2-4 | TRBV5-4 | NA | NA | TGTGCCAGCAGCTCGTCCCGGACAGAGAACATTCAGTACTTC | CASSSSRTENIQYF
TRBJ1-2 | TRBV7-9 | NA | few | TGTGCCAGCAGCTTAGGAACGGTCCCCTATGGCTACACCTTC | CASSLGTVPYGYTF
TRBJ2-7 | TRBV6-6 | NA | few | TGTGCCAGCAGACTGTCACTGAACTCCTACGAGCAGTACTTC | CASRLSLNSYEQYF
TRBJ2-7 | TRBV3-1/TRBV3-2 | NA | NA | TGTGCCAGCACCACCAGGACCGACAGCCCCTCCGAGCAGTACTTC | CASTTRTDSPSEQYF
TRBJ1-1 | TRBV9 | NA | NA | TGTGCCAGCAGCGTACAGTTGAACACTGAAGCTTTCTTT | CASSVQLNTEAFF
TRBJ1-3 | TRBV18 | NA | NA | TGTGCCAGCTCACCAGGGCAGGTCCTCGCTGGAAACACCATATATTTT | CASSPGQVLAGNTIYF
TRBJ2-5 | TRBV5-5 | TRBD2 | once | TGTGCCAGCAGCTTGGTTCCTAGCGGGGGGGCGAGGGAGACCCAGTACTTC | CASSLVPSGGARETQYF
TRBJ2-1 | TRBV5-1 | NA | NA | TGCGCCAGCAGCTCCGACACGGACTCCTTCAATGAGCAGTTCTTC | CASSSDTDSFNEQFF
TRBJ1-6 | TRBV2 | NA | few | TGTGCCAGCACCCCTGGGCAGGTCTTTTATAATTCACCCCTCCACTTT | CASTPGQVFYNSPLHF